The clone carrying this TCR beta chain was seen repeatedly, ten times or more. Germline assignment: CDR1 KGHSH and CDR2 LQKENI. The CDR3 length is 15 residues. The trim removed 3 bases at V and 5 bases at J, leaving 6 bases unmatched. The data were taken from a study of regulatory T cells in long-lasting Graves disease. Time point in this sample: newly diagnosed GD, antithyroid drugs for less than 3 months. The authors made the TCR library using RNA they extracted from PBMCs. Construction of the TCR beta libraries employed iRepertoire HTBI primers in conjunction with Arm-PCR of CDR3 regions. MiXCR, run by TCRdb on the multiplex PCR reads, gives a single entry per CDR3 protein. The sample includes about 520,000 distinct CDR3 sequences, about 11% of them seen just once. A further study also used this sample, focusing on T cells in Graves' hyperthyroidism and ophthalmopathy.

Sample: peripheral blood mononuclear cells (PBMCs), taken at new diagnosis, from a patient treated with antithyroid drugs. The rearrangement links TRBV18 to TRBJ2-1; 8 nucleotides align to TRBD2. The receptor was isolated from a woman in her twenties or thirties with Graves disease. The CDR3 DNA sequence: TGTGCCAGCTCACCCATAGCGGGACCGGACAATGAGCAGTTCTTC. The encoded protein is CASSPIAGPDNEQFF.